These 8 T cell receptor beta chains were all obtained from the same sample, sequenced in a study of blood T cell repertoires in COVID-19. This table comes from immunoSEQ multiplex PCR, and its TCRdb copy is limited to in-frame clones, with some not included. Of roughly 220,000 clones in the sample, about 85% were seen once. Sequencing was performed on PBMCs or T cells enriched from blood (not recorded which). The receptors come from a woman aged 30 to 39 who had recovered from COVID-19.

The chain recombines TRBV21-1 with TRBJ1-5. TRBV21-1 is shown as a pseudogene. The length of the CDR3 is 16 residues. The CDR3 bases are TGTGCCAGCAGCAAAACCCGAGAACGTAGCAATCAGCCCCAGCATTTT. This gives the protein CASSKTRERSNQPQHF.

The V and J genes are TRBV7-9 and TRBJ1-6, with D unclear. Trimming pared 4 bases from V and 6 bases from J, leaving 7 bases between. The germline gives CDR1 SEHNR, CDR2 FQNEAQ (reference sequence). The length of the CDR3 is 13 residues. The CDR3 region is CASSSSGNSPLHF. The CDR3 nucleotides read TGTGCCAGCAGCTCCTCGGGTAATTCACCCCTCCACTTT.

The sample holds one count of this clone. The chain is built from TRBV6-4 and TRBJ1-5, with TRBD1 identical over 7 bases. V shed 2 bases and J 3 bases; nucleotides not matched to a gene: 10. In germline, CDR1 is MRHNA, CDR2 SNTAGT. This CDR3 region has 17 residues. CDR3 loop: CASSDTGARFHNQPQHF. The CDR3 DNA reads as TGTGCCAGCAGTGACACAGGGGCCCGTTTCCACAATCAGCCCCAGCATTTT.

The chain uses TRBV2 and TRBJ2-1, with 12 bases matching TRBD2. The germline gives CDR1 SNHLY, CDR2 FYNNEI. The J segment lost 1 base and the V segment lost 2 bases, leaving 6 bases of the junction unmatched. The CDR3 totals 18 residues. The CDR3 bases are TGTGCCAGCAGTGAAATGAGACTAGCGGGGGAGTCCTACAATGAGCAGTTCTTC. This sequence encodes CASSEMRLAGESYNEQFF.

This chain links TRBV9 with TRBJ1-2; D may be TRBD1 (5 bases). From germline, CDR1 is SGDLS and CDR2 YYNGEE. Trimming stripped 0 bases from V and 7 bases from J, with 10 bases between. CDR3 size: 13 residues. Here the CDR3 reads CASSVGREGGYTF. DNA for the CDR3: TGTGCCAGCAGCGTAGGCAGGGAGGGTGGCTACACCTTC. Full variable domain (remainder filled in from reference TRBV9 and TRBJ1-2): DSGVTQTPKHLITATGQRVTLRCSPRSGDLSVYWYQQSLDQGLQFLIQYYNGEERAKGNILERFSAQQFPDLHSELNLSSLELGDSALYFCASSVGREGGYTFGSGTRLTVV.

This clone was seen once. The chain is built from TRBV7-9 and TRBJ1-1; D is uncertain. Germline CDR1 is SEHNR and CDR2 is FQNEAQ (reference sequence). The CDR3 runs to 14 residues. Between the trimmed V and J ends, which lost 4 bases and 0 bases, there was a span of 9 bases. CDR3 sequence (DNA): TGTGCCAGCAGCTCCTCGGGGTTGAACACTGAAGCTTTCTTT. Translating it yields CASSSSGLNTEAFF. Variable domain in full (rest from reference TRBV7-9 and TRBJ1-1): DTGVSQNPRHKITKRGQNVTFRCDPISEHNRLYWYRQTLGQGPEFLTYFQNEAQLEKSRLLSDRFSAERPKGSFSTLEIQRTEQGDSAMYLCASSSSGLNTEAFFGQGTRLTVV.

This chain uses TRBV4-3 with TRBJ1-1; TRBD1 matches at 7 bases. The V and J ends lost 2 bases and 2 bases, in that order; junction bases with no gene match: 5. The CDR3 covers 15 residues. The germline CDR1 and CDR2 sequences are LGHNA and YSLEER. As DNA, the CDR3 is TGCGCCAGCAGCCAACTATGGGACAGCAACACTGAAGCTTTCTTT. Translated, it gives CASSQLWDSNTEAFF.

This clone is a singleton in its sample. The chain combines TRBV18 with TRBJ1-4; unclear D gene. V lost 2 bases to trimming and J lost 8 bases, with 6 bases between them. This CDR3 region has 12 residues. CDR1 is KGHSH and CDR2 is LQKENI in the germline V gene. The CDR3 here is CASSPEAEKLFF. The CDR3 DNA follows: TGTGCCAGCTCACCAGAGGCGGAAAAACTGTTTTTT.